Listed below are T cell receptor beta chains from one sample, sequenced in a study of blood T cell repertoires in COVID-19. Produced via immunoSEQ multiplex PCR; TCRdb's table is partial and in-frame only. The sample lists about 400,000 clones; around 90% were seen once. The sequenced material came from peripheral blood. The receptor source for this set is a man aged 35-49 years with acute or convalescent COVID-19. CDR3s include the opening cysteine and the closing phenylalanine or tryptophan. Each record gives: CDR3 length, D gene, V gene, CDR3 protein. The D gene is left open where the match is weak.

cdr3_length: 19
d_call: TRBD2
v_call: TRBV5-1
cdr3_aa: CASSLGPSGGSYTYNEQFF

cdr3_length: 13
d_call: -
v_call: TRBV19
cdr3_aa: CASSIGRVYGYTF

cdr3_length: 17
d_call: -
v_call: TRBV28
cdr3_aa: CASSLILSGPPSGELFF

cdr3_length: 16
d_call: TRBD1
v_call: TRBV5-1
cdr3_aa: CASSLETGKNNSPLHF

cdr3_length: 15
d_call: TRBD1
v_call: TRBV11-2
cdr3_aa: CASSYGTGHTGELFF

cdr3_length: 13
d_call: -
v_call: TRBV10-3
cdr3_aa: CAIRQLGGTEAFF

cdr3_length: 14
d_call: -
v_call: TRBV5-1
cdr3_aa: CASSLVQGGETQYF

cdr3_length: 14
d_call: -
v_call: TRBV27
cdr3_aa: CASSSGRNGNTIYF

cdr3_length: 16
d_call: TRBD2
v_call: TRBV7-2
cdr3_aa: CASTPSGGAAADTQYF

cdr3_length: 14
d_call: -
v_call: TRBV19
cdr3_aa: CASSMRLTNEKLFF

cdr3_length: 15
d_call: TRBD2
v_call: TRBV2
cdr3_aa: CASRVTSGGGNEQFF

cdr3_length: 16
d_call: TRBD2
v_call: TRBV5-1
cdr3_aa: CASSLDLAGTYNEQFF

cdr3_length: 14
d_call: TRBD1
v_call: TRBV7-2
cdr3_aa: CASSLMTGSTEAFF

cdr3_length: 18
d_call: TRBD2
v_call: TRBV3-1/TRBV3-2
cdr3_aa: CASRGLAVGGRGHNEQFF

cdr3_length: 17
d_call: -
v_call: TRBV10-2
cdr3_aa: CASSESLGRGNSYEQYF

cdr3_length: 15
d_call: TRBD1
v_call: TRBV2
cdr3_aa: CASSELGRGPYEQYF

cdr3_length: 15
d_call: TRBD1
v_call: TRBV5-6
cdr3_aa: CASSAAGTGDFGYTF

cdr3_length: 14
d_call: TRBD1
v_call: TRBV7-3
cdr3_aa: CASSFNGQGTEAFF

cdr3_length: 16
d_call: TRBD1
v_call: TRBV18
cdr3_aa: CASSPQGANGNQPQHF

cdr3_length: 16
d_call: TRBD1
v_call: TRBV19
cdr3_aa: CASSPARDRVYNEQFF

cdr3_length: 14
d_call: TRBD2
v_call: TRBV5-4
cdr3_aa: CASSLKLAGNEQFF

cdr3_length: 16
d_call: TRBD1
v_call: TRBV7-9
cdr3_aa: CASYDRETGSYNEQFF

cdr3_length: 16
d_call: -
v_call: TRBV18
cdr3_aa: CASSPPVEGRTGELFF

cdr3_length: 14
d_call: TRBD1
v_call: TRBV29-1
cdr3_aa: CSVAGTGNYNEQFF

cdr3_length: 15
d_call: TRBD1
v_call: TRBV4-1
cdr3_aa: CASSPRTGFNEKLFF

cdr3_length: 15
d_call: -
v_call: TRBV14
cdr3_aa: CASSQGRKRSTEAFF

cdr3_length: 14
d_call: -
v_call: TRBV9
cdr3_aa: CASSKRDTNYEQYF

cdr3_length: 13
d_call: TRBD1
v_call: TRBV5-4
cdr3_aa: CASNQQGQETQYF

cdr3_length: 14
d_call: -
v_call: TRBV28
cdr3_aa: CASTRVGIGTEAFF

cdr3_length: 15
d_call: TRBD1
v_call: TRBV6-2/TRBV6-3
cdr3_aa: CASSGPGQGREKLFF

cdr3_length: 16
d_call: TRBD1
v_call: TRBV9
cdr3_aa: CASSVFGDRGNTEAFF

cdr3_length: 14
d_call: -
v_call: TRBV2
cdr3_aa: CASSNRVSYNEQFF

cdr3_length: 15
d_call: TRBD2
v_call: TRBV15
cdr3_aa: CATSREIAGRDIQYF

cdr3_length: 15
d_call: -
v_call: TRBV7-2
cdr3_aa: CASSLNPGAGNTIYF

cdr3_length: 15
d_call: TRBD1
v_call: TRBV6-1
cdr3_aa: CASSEGVQGDTEAFF

cdr3_length: 18
d_call: -
v_call: TRBV7-9
cdr3_aa: CASSLGNYRGKGGTEAFF

cdr3_length: 15
d_call: TRBD1
v_call: TRBV28
cdr3_aa: CASRERQGRESPLHF

cdr3_length: 17
d_call: TRBD2
v_call: TRBV6-1
cdr3_aa: CASSVNSGPTSTDTQYF

cdr3_length: 16
d_call: TRBD1
v_call: TRBV28
cdr3_aa: CASSSKPDRGNTEAFF

cdr3_length: 16
d_call: -
v_call: TRBV27
cdr3_aa: CASSSANRVGETEAFF

cdr3_length: 15
d_call: TRBD1
v_call: TRBV6-5
cdr3_aa: CASSRSRDRNTEAFF

cdr3_length: 16
d_call: TRBD1
v_call: TRBV3-1/TRBV3-2
cdr3_aa: CASSQSLGTGEEKLFF

cdr3_length: 14
d_call: TRBD1
v_call: TRBV28
cdr3_aa: CASSLAGGTYGYTF

cdr3_length: 18
d_call: TRBD1
v_call: TRBV27
cdr3_aa: CASSMNYRDRINTGELFF

cdr3_length: 15
d_call: -
v_call: TRBV11-2
cdr3_aa: CASSYTGSRFYEQYF

cdr3_length: 16
d_call: -
v_call: TRBV7-9
cdr3_aa: CASSYGGLRSNQPQHF

cdr3_length: 14
d_call: -
v_call: TRBV7-3
cdr3_aa: CASSRTATEETQYF

cdr3_length: 15
d_call: -
v_call: TRBV10-3
cdr3_aa: CAISEFAGSTDTQYF

cdr3_length: 15
d_call: -
v_call: TRBV19
cdr3_aa: CASSIRGDSYNEQFF

cdr3_length: 15
d_call: TRBD1
v_call: TRBV27
cdr3_aa: CASSLDRVSTGELFF

cdr3_length: 16
d_call: -
v_call: TRBV7-9
cdr3_aa: CASSPVDGGYTGELFF

cdr3_length: 11
d_call: -
v_call: TRBV19
cdr3_aa: CASPPGGELFF

cdr3_length: 13
d_call: TRBD2
v_call: TRBV27
cdr3_aa: CASSYHSGAEQYF